This TCR beta chain was documented in a study of shared T cell receptors in the human thymus. Method: immunoSEQ multiplex PCR; TCRdb's copy keeps in-frame clones and lacks some. The sample lists approximately 400,000 clones, 85% to 95% occurring once. This CDR3 has 15 residues. Germline V CDR1 and CDR2: GTSNPN, SVGIG (reference sequence). V lost 4 bases, J lost 1 base, and 16 bases lay in between. The source of this sequence is a human donor. The chain recombines TRBV30 with TRBJ1-1; D might be TRBD1 (6 bases). The sample comprised thymocytes. The CDR3 here is CAWISGKGGNTEAFF. The CDR3 region has the DNA TGTGCCTGGATAAGCGGGAAGGGGGGGAACACTGAAGCTTTCTTT.